These 20 T cell receptor beta chains were all obtained from the same sample, sequenced in a study of vaccination and CD4 T cells after COVID-19. These receptors are not linked to any known antigen. The Oncomine TCR Beta short-read assay generated sequence data from the DNA of cultured CD4+ T cells. TCRdb reprocessed the PCR reads via MiXCR and lists one record per CDR3 protein. The sample consists of about 26,000 distinct CDR3 sequences, approximately 41% of them appearing once. Regarding time point: late sampling 161 to 241 days after vaccination in three convalescent patients. As to treatment: roughly 11-day PBMC culture with coronavirus spike peptide pools or control peptides (ViraFEST assay). The material was CD4+ T cells from blood, cultured in vitro, obtained about 7 months after SARS-CoV-2 vaccination. These receptors all come from a human donor who had recovered from COVID-19.

The sample holds a few counts of this clonotype. The chain combines TRBV7-2 with TRBJ2-7, with unresolved D. This CDR3 has 14 amino acids. Germline V CDR1 and CDR2: SGHTA, FQGNSA. The germline V and J ends were trimmed by 1 base and 2 bases, with 9 bases remaining between them. CDR3 protein: CASSLGGVAYEQYF. The CDR3 bases are TGTGCCAGCAGCTTAGGTGGGGTAGCCTACGAGCAGTACTTC.

The rearrangement uses TRBV20-1 and TRBJ1-5, with D perhaps TRBD1 (6 bases). The CDR3 is made up of 19 amino acids. The V gene lost 2 bases and the J gene lost 0 bases, with 23 bases spanning the gap. CDR1 and CDR2 (germline): DFQATT, SNEGSKA (reference sequence). DNA for the CDR3: TGCAGTGCTAGAAGAAGGTCGGGGGGCAGGGTGTATAGCAATCAGCCCCAGCATTTT. Amino acids: CSARRRSGGRVYSNQPQHF.

This clonotype was observed a handful of times. This chain connects TRBV7-8 to TRBJ2-5; 9 positions match TRBD2. This CDR3 contains 16 residues. V shed 2 bases, J shed 4 bases, and the junction held 8 bases outside the gene matches. Germline V CDR1 and CDR2: SGHVS, FQNEAQ. The CDR3 DNA follows: TGTGCCAGCAGCTTACGGGGTAGCGGGAGCAGAGAGACCCAGTACTTC. Translated, it gives CASSLRGSGSRETQYF.

This chain links TRBV7-3 with TRBJ2-7; 7 bases are a match to TRBD2. J lost 7 bases, V lost 5 bases, and 8 bases had no gene match. The CDR3 extends over 13 amino acids. CDR1 is SGHTA, CDR2 FQGTGA, per germline. DNA of the CDR3: TGTGCCAGCAGCCCCGGGGAGGGGAGGGAGCAGTACTTC. Protein: CASSPGEGREQYF.

By sample fraction, this clonotype is medium-sized (0.01 to 0.1%). The V call is TRBV4-2, the J call TRBJ2-1; a possible D gene is TRBD2 (5 bases). With 8 bases removed from V and 10 bases from J, the gap between germline ends came to 24 bases. The CDR3 spans 15 residues. Germline CDR1 reads LGHNA; CDR2 reads YNFKEQ. The CDR3 nucleotides are TGTGCCAGCCTGGCTCTAACCGGAGGTGCCCAGGAGCAGTTCTTC. The encoded protein is CASLALTGGAQEQFF.

A few counts support this clonotype. This chain connects TRBV7-9 to TRBJ2-7; D may be TRBD2 (6 bases). The CDR3 is 15 residues long. V dropped 0 bases and J dropped 2 bases, with 11 bases sitting between them. Germline CDR1 reads SEHNR; CDR2 reads FQNEAQ (reference sequence). The CDR3 DNA reads TGTGCCAGCAGCTTAGCTGGGCGGGATGCCTACGAGCAGTACTTC. This sequence encodes CASSLAGRDAYEQYF.

This clonotype ranks as medium-sized (0.01 to 0.1%). The rearrangement uses TRBV7-2 and TRBJ2-7, with D tentatively TRBD1 or TRBD2 (5 bases each). The CDR3 loop spans 15 amino acids. The germline V gene has CDR1 SGHTA and CDR2 FQGNSA. V was clipped by 5 bases and J by 5 bases, with 19 bases between them. The CDR3 DNA is TGTGCCAGCAGCCCCTTTCCCCGGGGCCGCGACGAGCAGTACTTC. Amino acid sequence: CASSPFPRGRDEQYF.

The chain combines TRBV19 with TRBJ1-3; D ambiguous. The V end was cut by 7 bases, the J end by 0 bases, with 7 bases between. The germline V gene encodes CDR1 LNHDA and CDR2 SQIVND (reference sequence). The CDR3 loop spans 13 amino acids. Written as DNA, the CDR3 is TGTGCCAGTAACGACCGCTCTGGAAACACCATATATTTT. It translates to CASNDRSGNTIYF.

The chain links TRBV6-1 to TRBJ1-5; 7 bases are a match to TRBD1. Germline trimming cut 6 bases from V and 0 bases from J; bases unmatched to any gene: 5. The CDR3 runs 15 residues. Germline V gives CDR1 MNHNS, CDR2 SASEGT. This CDR3 is CASSNRGNSNQPQHF. The CDR3 DNA reads as TGTGCCAGCAGCAACAGGGGTAATAGCAATCAGCCCCAGCATTTT.

This clonotype was seen only a few times. The rearrangement links TRBV11-1 to TRBJ1-1; 7 bases align to TRBD1. J gave up 5 bases and V 5 bases, and 5 bases lay outside the gene matches. Germline-derived CDR1 and CDR2 are SGHAT and FQDESV (reference sequence). The CDR3 is 13 amino acids. Here the CDR3 DNA reads TGTGCCAGCAGCCGGGACAGAAGGACTGAAGCTTTCTTT. Protein: CASSRDRRTEAFF.

V gene TRBV7-6 combines with J gene TRBJ2-7; 9 nucleotides match TRBD2. Germline V gene sequence: CDR1 SGHVS, CDR2 FNYEAQ. This CDR3 has 17 residues. V shed 3 bases, J shed 6 bases, and the junction held 15 bases outside the gene matches. The DNA for the CDR3 is TGTGCCAGCAGCTTCCGTACAGGCCCCGGGACTAGCAGCGAGCAGTACTTC. Encoded protein: CASSFRTGPGTSSEQYF.

This chain joins TRBV28 and TRBJ2-3, with 10 bases identical to TRBD1. The trim removed 6 bases at V and 8 bases at J, leaving 14 bases unmatched. Germline CDR1 and CDR2: MDHEN and SYDVKM. The CDR3 loop spans 16 amino acids. The CDR3 DNA is TGTGCCAGCAGCTTCACCGGGACAGGGGAAGGGGGTACGCAGTATTTT. Translation gives CASSFTGTGEGGTQYF.

There are a few counts of this clonotype. The J gene is TRBJ2-7, the V gene TRBV20-1; TRBD1 is a possible D gene (6 bases). In germline, CDR1 is DFQATT, CDR2 SNEGSKA (reference sequence). This CDR3 spans 12 amino acids. V was clipped by 6 bases and J by 2 bases, with 11 bases between them. The CDR3 nucleotides read TGCAGTGCGACCGGACAGACCTACGAGCAGTACTTC. Its protein is CSATGQTYEQYF.

This clonotype was picked up a small number of times. V and J are TRBV18 and TRBJ2-5, with 8 bases fitting TRBD2. In germline, CDR1 is KGHSH, CDR2 LQKENI. Unmatched junction bases numbered 3, after V lost 2 bases and J lost 7 bases. This CDR3 has 13 residues. This CDR3 reads CASSPDREGTQYF. CDR3 coding DNA: TGTGCCAGCTCACCAGACCGGGAGGGGACCCAGTACTTC.

The V call is TRBV12-3 or TRBV12-4, the J call TRBJ1-2, with 7 bases identical to TRBD1. With 6 bases clipped from V and 4 bases from J, the junction kept 5 bases outside the gene matches. This CDR3 region has 13 residues. This CDR3 reads CASSRTGSYGYTF. As DNA, the CDR3 is TGTGCCAGCAGCCGGACAGGCAGCTATGGCTACACCTTC.

This clonotype was picked up a small number of times. The genes are TRBV20-1 and TRBJ1-5; 9 nucleotides align to TRBD1. The CDR3 is made up of 13 amino acids. V was clipped by 5 bases and J by 6 bases; unmatched bases: 5. CDR1 and CDR2 (germline): DFQATT, SNEGSKA (reference sequence). The CDR3 DNA reads TGCAGTGCTGGGGGACAGGGAAGTCAGCCCCAGCATTTT. Encoded protein: CSAGGQGSQPQHF.

The chain recombines TRBV19 with TRBJ2-5; no reliable D call. Germline-derived CDR1 and CDR2 are LNHDA and SQIVND (reference sequence). The V end lost 0 bases, the J end lost 5 bases, and 10 bases lay between the germline ends. The CDR3 is 14 residues long. This chain's CDR3 is CASSIDRWKETQYF. The CDR3 DNA reads as TGTGCCAGTAGTATAGATAGGTGGAAGGAGACCCAGTACTTC.

This clonotype was found a few times. The chain employs TRBV6-5 and TRBJ2-5; D might be TRBD1 (6 bases). V lost 4 bases and J lost 1, with 22 bases in between. This CDR3 has 18 residues. The germline V gene has CDR1 MNHEY and CDR2 SVGAGI. The CDR3 reads CASSSTLGPTGSQETQYF. The CDR3 coding sequence is TGTGCCAGCAGTTCGACCTTGGGACCCACAGGGTCCCAAGAGACCCAGTACTTC.

The CDR3 nucleotides are TGTGCCAGCAGTGGGGACAACTACGAGCAGTACTTC. As protein: CASSGDNYEQYF. This chain joins TRBV28 and TRBJ2-7; D might be TRBD1 (6 bases). CDR3 size: 12 residues. V was trimmed by 5 bases and J by 3 bases, leaving 8 bases between them. The germline gives CDR1 MDHEN, CDR2 SYDVKM.

J is TRBJ2-3 and V is TRBV20-1; D is unclear. Trimming removed 6 bases at V and 4 bases at J, with 8 bases between. Germline lookup yields CDR1 DFQATT and CDR2 SNEGSKA (reference sequence). The CDR3 is 11 residues long. The CDR3 DNA is TGCAGTGCAGAGACGGCAGATACGCAGTATTTT. Its protein is CSAETADTQYF.